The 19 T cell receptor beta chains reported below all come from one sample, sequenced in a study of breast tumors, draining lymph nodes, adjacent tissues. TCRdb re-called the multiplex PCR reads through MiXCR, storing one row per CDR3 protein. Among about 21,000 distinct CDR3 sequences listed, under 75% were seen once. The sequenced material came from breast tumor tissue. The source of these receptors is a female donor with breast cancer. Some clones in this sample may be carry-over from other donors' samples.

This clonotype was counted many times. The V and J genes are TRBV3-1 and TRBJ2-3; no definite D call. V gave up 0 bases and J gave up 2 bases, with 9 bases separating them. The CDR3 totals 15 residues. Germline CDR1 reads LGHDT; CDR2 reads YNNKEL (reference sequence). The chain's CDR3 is CASSQEVRYTDTQYF. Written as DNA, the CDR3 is TGTGCCAGCAGCCAAGAGGTCAGGTACACAGATACGCAGTATTTT.

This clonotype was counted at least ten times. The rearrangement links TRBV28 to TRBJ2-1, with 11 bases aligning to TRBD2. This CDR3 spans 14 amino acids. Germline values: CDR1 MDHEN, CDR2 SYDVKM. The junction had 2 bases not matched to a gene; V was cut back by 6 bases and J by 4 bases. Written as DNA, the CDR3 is TGTGCCAGCAGGGGACTAGCGGATTACAATGAGCAGTTCTTC. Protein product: CASRGLADYNEQFF.

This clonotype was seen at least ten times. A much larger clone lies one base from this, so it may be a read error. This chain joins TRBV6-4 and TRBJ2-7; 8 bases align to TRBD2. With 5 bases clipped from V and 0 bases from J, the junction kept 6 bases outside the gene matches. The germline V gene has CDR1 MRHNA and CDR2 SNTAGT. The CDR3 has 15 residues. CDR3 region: CASSQLAGSSYEQYF. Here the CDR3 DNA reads TGTGCCAGCAGTCAATTAGCGGGGAGCTCCTACGAGCAGTACTTC.

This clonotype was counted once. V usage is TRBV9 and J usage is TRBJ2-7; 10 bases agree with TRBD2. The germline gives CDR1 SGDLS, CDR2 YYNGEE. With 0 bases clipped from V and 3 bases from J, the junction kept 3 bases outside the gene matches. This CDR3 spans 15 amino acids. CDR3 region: CASSVDTSGIYEQYF. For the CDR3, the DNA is TGTGCCAGCAGCGTAGACACTAGCGGGATCTACGAGCAGTACTTC. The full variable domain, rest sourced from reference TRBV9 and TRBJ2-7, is DSGVTQTPKHLITATGQRVTLRCSPRSGDLSVYWYQQSLDQGLQFLIQYYNGEERAKGNILERFSAQQFPDLHSELNLSSLELGDSALYFCASSVDTSGIYEQYFGPGTRLTVT.

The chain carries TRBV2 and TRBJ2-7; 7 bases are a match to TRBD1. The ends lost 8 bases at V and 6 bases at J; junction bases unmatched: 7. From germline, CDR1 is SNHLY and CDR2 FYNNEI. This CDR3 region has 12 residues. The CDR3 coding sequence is TGTGCCAGCTCTAGACAGGGAGTCGAGCAGTACTTC. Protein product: CASSRQGVEQYF.

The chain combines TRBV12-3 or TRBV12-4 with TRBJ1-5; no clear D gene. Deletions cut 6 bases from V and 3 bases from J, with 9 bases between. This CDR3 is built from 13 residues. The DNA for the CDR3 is TGTGCCAGCAGCCTTCAGATCAATCAGCCCCAGCATTTT. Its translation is CASSLQINQPQHF.

CDR3 DNA sequence: TGTGCCAGCAGCAGGGGCAACCAAGAGACCCAGTACTTC. Translation: CASSRGNQETQYF. The J gene is TRBJ2-5, the V gene TRBV7-2; maybe TRBD1 (5 bases). V was shortened by 5 bases and J by 0 bases, with 7 bases between the two germline ends. CDR3 length: 13 residues. CDR1 is SGHTA and CDR2 is FQGNSA in the germline V gene.

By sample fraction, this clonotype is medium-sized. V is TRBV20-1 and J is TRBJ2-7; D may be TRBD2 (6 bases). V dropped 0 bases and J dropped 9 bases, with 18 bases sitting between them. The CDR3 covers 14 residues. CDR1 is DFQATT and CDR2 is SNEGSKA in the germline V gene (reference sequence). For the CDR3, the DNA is TGCAGTGCTAGAGATCGGGTTGGGGGGAGCGGGCAGTACTTC. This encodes CSARDRVGGSGQYF.

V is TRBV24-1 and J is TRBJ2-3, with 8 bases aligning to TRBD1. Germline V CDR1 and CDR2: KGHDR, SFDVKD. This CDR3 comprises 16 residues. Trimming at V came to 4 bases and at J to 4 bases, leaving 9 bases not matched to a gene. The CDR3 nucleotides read TGTGCCACCAGTGACCGCGGACAGGGTTTATCAGATACGCAGTATTTT. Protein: CATSDRGQGLSDTQYF.

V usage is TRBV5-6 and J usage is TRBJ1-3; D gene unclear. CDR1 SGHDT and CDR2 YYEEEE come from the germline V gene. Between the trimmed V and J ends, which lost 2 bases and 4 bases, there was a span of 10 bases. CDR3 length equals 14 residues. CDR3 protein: CASSLRTAGNTIYF. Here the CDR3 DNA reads TGTGCCAGCAGCTTACGCACTGCGGGAAACACCATATATTTT.

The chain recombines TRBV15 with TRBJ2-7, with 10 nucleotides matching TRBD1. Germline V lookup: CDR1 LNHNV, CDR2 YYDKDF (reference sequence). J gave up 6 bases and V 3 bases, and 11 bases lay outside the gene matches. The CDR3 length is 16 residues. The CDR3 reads CATSREVGTGVFEQYF. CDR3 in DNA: TGTGCCACCAGCAGGGAGGTCGGGACAGGGGTATTCGAGCAGTACTTC.

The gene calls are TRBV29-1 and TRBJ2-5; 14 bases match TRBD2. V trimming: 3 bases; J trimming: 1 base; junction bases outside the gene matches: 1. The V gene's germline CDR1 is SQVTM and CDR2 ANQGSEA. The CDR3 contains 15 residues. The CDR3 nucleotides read TGCAGCGTTGATGGGACTAGCGGGAGCCAAGAGACCCAGTACTTC. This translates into CSVDGTSGSQETQYF.

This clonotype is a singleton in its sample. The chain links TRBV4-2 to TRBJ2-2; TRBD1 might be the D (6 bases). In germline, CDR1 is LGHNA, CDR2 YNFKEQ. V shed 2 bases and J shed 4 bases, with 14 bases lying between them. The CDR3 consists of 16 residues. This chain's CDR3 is CASSQLDRLITGELFF. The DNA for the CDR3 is TGTGCCAGCAGCCAACTGGACAGACTTATCACCGGGGAGCTGTTTTTT.

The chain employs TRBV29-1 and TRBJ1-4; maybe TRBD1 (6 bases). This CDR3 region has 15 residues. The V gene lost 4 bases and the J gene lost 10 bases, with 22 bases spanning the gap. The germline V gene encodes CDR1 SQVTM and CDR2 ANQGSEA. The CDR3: CSVVDGTPTHPKLFF. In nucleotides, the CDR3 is TGCAGCGTTGTTGACGGGACACCTACGCATCCAAAACTGTTTTTT.

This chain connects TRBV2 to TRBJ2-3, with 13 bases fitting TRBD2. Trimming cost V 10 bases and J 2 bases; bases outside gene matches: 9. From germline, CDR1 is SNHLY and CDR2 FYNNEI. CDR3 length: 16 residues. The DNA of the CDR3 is TGTGCCACAAGGGAGGGACTAGCGGGGCCCACAGATACGCAGTATTTT. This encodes CATREGLAGPTDTQYF.

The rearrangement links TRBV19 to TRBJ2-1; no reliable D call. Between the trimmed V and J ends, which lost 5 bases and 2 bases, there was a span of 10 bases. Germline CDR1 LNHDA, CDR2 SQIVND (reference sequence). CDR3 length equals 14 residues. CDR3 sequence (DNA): TGTGCCAGTAGTTCGTCTCGGGCCTACAATGAGCAGTTCTTC. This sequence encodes CASSSSRAYNEQFF.

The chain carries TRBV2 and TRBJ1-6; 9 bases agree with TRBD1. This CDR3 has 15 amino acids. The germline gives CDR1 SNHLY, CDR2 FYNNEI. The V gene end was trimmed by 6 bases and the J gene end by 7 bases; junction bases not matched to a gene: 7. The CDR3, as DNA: TGTGCCAGCAGGCGGCCGACAGGGGGAAATTCACCCCTCCACTTT. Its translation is CASRRPTGGNSPLHF. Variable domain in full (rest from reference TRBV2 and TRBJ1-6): EPEVTQTPSHQVTQMGQEVILRCVPISNHLYFYWYRQILGQKVEFLVSFYNNEISEKSEIFDDQFSVERPDGSNFTLKIRSTKLEDSAMYFCASRRPTGGNSPLHFGNGTRLTVT.

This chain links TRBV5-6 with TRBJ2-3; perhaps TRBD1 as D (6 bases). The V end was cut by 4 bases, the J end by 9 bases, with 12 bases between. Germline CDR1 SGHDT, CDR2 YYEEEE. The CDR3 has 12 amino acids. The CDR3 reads CASSVYRATQYF. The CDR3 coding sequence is TGTGCCAGCAGCGTATACAGGGCGACGCAGTATTTT.

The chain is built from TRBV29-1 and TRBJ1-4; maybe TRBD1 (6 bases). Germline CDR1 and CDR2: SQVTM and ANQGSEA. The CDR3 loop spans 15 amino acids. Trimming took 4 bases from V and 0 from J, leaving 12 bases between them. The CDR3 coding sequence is TGCAGCGTTGTCGGGGGCGTCGCAACTAATGAAAAACTGTTTTTT. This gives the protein CSVVGGVATNEKLFF.